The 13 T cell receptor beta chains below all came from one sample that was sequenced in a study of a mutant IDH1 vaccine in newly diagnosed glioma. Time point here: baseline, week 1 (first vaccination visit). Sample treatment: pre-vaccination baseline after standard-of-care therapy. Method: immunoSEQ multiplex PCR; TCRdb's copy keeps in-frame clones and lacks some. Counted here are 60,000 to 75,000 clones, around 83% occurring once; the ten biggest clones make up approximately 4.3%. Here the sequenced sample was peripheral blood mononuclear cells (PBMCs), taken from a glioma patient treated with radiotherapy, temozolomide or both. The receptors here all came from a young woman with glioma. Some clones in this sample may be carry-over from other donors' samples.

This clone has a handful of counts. CDR3 coding DNA: TGTGCCAGCAGCTTAGCAGAGGGCGGAAATCAGCCCCAGCATTTT. Its protein is CASSLAEGGNQPQHF. The chain carries TRBV7-2 and TRBJ1-5; D ambiguous. This CDR3 spans 15 amino acids. The germline V and J ends were trimmed by 0 bases and 4 bases, with 10 bases remaining between them. The germline gives CDR1 SGHTA, CDR2 FQGNSA.

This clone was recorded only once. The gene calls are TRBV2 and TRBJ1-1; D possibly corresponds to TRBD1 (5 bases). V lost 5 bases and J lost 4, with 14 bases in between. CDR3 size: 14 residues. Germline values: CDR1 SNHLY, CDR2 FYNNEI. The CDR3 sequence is CASSRDSTGTEAFF. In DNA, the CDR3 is TGTGCCAGCAGTAGAGACAGTACAGGCACTGAAGCTTTCTTT.

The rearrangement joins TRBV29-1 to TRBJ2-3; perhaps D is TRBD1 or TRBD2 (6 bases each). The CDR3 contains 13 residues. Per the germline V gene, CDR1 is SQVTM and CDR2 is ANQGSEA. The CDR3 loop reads CSLSRGGTDTQYF. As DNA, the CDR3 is TGCAGTCTATCGAGGGGGGGCACAGATACGCAGTATTTT.

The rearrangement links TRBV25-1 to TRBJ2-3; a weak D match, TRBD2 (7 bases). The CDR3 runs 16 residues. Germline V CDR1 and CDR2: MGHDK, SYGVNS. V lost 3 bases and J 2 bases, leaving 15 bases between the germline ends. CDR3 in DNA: TGTGCCAGCAGTGATCCCCGGGGGGCCGTCACAGATACGCAGTATTTT. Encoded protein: CASSDPRGAVTDTQYF.

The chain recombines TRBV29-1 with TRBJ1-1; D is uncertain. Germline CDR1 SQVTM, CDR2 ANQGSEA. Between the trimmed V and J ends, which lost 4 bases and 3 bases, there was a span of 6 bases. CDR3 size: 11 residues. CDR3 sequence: CSVARDTEAFF. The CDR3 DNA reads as TGCAGCGTTGCCCGAGACACTGAAGCTTTCTTT.

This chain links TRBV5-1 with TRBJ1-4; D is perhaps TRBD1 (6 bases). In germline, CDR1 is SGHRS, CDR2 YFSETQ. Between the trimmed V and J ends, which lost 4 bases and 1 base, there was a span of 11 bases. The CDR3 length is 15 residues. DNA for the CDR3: TGCGCCAGCAGCGGATTGACAGGAACTAATGAAAAACTGTTTTTT. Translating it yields CASSGLTGTNEKLFF.

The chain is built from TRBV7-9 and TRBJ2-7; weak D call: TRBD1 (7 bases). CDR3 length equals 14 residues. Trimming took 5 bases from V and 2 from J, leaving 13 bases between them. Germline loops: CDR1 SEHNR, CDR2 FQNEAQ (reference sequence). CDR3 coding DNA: TGTGCCAGCAGCCCCTCAGGGGGGCCCTACGAGCAGTACTTC. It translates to CASSPSGGPYEQYF.

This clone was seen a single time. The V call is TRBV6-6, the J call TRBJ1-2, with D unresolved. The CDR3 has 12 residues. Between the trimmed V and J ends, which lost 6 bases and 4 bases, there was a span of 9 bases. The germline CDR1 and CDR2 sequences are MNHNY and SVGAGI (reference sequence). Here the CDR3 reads CASSTSSYGYTF. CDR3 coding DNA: TGTGCCAGCAGCACCTCGAGCTATGGCTACACCTTC.

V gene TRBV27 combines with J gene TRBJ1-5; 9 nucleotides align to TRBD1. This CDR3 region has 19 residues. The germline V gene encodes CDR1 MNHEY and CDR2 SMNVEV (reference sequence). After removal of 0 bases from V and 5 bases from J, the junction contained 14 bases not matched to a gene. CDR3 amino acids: CASSLSIPTGTGKDQPQHF. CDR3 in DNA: TGTGCCAGCAGTTTATCGATACCTACTGGGACAGGGAAGGATCAGCCCCAGCATTTT.

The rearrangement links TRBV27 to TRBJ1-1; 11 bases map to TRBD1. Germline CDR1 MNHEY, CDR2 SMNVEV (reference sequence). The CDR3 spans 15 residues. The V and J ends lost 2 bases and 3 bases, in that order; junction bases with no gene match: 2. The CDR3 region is CASSLQGQGDTEAFF. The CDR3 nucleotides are TGTGCCAGCAGTTTACAGGGACAGGGGGACACTGAAGCTTTCTTT.

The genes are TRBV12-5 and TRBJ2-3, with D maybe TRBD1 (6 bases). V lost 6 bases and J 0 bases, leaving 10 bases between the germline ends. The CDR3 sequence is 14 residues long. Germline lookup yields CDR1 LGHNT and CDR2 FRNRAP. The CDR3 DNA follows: TGTGCTAGTGGCGAACAGGGTAGCACAGATACGCAGTATTTT. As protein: CASGEQGSTDTQYF.

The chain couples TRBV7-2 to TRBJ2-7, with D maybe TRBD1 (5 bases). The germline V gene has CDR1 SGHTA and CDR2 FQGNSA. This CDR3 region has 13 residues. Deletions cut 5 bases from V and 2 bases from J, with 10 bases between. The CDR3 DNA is TGTGCCAGCAGCGCCACAGGTCCCTACGAGCAGTACTTC. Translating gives CASSATGPYEQYF.

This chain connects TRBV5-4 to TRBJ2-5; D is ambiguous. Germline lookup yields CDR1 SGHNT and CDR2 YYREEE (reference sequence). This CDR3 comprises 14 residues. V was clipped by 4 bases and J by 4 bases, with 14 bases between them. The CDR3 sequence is CASSLTSAPETQYF. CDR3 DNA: TGTGCCAGCAGCCTGACCTCGGCGCCAGAGACCCAGTACTTC.